This T cell receptor beta chain was observed in a study of T cells after posttransplantation cyclophosphamide. Cyclophosphamide on days +3 and +4 followed busulfan-fludarabine conditioning and a marrow graft. The CDR3 is 14 amino acids. Between the trimmed V and J ends, which lost 5 bases and 4 bases, there was a span of 9 bases. Germline V CDR1 and CDR2: SGHAT, FQNNGV. Libraries were prepared by immunoSEQ multiplex PCR; TCRdb keeps only in-frame clonotypes and omits some of them. The table includes about 19,000 clones, 74% detected once. Study-level points and caveats: Later blood repertoires were often dominated by clones from the donor CD8+ memory compartment. Recipient CMV seropositivity and CMV reactivation strongly tracked TRB clonality. TRB overlap between skin or GI tissue T cells and blood was limited.

Points on this clone: Its antigen is still unknown. A far larger clone is one nucleotide away, so this likely arose from a read error. Additional DNA sequences in this sample encode the identical CDR3.

The TCR sequence derives from a male patient younger than 45 who received an allogeneic stem cell transplant from a related donor, was CMV-positive, and had acute GVHD only. Some of the T cells might come from the graft donor. V gene TRBV11-2 combines with J gene TRBJ1-6, with D unresolved. Here the sequenced sample was PBMCs, taken after an allogeneic stem cell transplant with post-transplant cyclophosphamide. The CDR3 reads CASSHLTYNSPLHF. The CDR3 bases are TGTGCCAGCAGCCATTTGACTTATAATTCACCCCTCCACTTT.